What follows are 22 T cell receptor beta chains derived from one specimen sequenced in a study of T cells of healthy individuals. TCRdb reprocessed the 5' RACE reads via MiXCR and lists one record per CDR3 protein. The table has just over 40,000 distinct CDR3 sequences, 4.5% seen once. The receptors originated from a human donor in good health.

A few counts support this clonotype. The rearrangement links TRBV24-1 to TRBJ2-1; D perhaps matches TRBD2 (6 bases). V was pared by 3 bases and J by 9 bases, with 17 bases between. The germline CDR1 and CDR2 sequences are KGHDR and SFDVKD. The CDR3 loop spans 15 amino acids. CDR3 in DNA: TGTGCCACCAGTGATACGAAATCGGACGGGGGTGAGCAGTTCTTC. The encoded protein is CATSDTKSDGGEQFF.

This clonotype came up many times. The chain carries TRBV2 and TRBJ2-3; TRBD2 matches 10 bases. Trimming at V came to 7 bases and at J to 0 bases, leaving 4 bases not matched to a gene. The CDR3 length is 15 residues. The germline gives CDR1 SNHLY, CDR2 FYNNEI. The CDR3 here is CASTLAGASTDTQYF. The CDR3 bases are TGTGCCAGCACCCTAGCGGGGGCCAGCACAGATACGCAGTATTTT.

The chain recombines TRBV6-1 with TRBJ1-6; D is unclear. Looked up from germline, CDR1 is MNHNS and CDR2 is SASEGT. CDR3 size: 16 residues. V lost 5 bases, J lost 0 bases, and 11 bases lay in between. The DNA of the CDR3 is TGTGCCAGCAGTCCGCCAATGAGCTCCTATAATTCACCCCTCCACTTT. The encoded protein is CASSPPMSSYNSPLHF.

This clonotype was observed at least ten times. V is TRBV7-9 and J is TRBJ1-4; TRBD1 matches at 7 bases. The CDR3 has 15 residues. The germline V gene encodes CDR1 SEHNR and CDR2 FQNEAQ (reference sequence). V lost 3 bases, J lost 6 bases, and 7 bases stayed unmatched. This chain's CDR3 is CASSFHRGGDEKLFF. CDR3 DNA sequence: TGTGCCAGCAGCTTCCACAGGGGAGGGGATGAAAAACTGTTTTTT.

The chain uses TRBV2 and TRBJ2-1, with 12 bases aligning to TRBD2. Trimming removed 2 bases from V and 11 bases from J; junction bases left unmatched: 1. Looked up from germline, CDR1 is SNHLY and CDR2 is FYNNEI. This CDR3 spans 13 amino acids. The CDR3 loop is CASSELAGGQQFF. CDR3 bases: TGTGCCAGCAGTGAACTAGCGGGGGGGCAGCAGTTCTTC.

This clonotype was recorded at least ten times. CDR3 residues: CSVSTGTPNSPLHF. The DNA for the CDR3 is TGCAGCGTTTCGACAGGTACACCCAATTCACCCCTCCACTTT. This chain joins TRBV29-1 and TRBJ1-6; D perhaps matches TRBD1 (6 bases). This CDR3 has 14 amino acids. V was shortened by 5 bases and J by 7 bases, with 15 bases between the two germline ends. Germline V CDR1 and CDR2: SQVTM, ANQGSEA. Filled out from reference TRBV29-1 and TRBJ1-6, the complete variable domain reads SAVISQKPSRDICQRGTSLTIQCQVDSQVTMMFWYRQQPGQSLTLIATANQGSEATYESGFVIDKFPISRPNLTFSTLTVSNMSPEDSSIYLCSVSTGTPNSPLHFGNGTRLTVT.

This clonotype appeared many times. The CDR3: CSASTGTGGVQPQHF. CDR3 DNA: TGCAGTGCTAGCACCGGGACAGGGGGTGTTCAGCCCCAGCATTTT. This rearrangement joins TRBV20-1 to TRBJ1-5; 11 nucleotides line up with TRBD1. Trimming removed 3 bases from V and 6 bases from J; junction bases left unmatched: 7. The CDR3 spans 15 residues. From germline, CDR1 is DFQATT and CDR2 SNEGSKA (reference sequence).

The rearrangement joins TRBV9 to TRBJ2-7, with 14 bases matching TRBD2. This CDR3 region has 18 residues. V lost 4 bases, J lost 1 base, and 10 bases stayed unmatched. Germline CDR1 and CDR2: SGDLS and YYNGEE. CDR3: CASSPRTSGRSKSYEQYF. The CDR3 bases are TGTGCCAGCAGCCCCCGGACTAGCGGGAGGTCGAAATCCTACGAGCAGTACTTC. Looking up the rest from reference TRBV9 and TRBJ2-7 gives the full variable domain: DSGVTQTPKHLITATGQRVTLRCSPRSGDLSVYWYQQSLDQGLQFLIQYYNGEERAKGNILERFSAQQFPDLHSELNLSSLELGDSALYFCASSPRTSGRSKSYEQYFGPGTRLTVT.

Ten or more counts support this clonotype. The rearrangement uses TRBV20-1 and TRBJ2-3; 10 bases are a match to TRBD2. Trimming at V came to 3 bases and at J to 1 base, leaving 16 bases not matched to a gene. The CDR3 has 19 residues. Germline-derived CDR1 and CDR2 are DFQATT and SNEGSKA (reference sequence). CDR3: CSASPASGSYPEGTDTQYF. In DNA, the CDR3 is TGCAGTGCTAGTCCCGCTAGCGGGAGTTACCCCGAGGGCACAGATACGCAGTATTTT.

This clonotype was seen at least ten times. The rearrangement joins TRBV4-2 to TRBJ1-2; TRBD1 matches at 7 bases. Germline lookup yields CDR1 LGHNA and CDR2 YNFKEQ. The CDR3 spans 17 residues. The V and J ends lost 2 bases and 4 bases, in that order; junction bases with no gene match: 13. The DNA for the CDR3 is TGTGCCAGCAGCCAAAAGGGGCGGTGGGACAGAAGCTATGGCTACACCTTC. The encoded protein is CASSQKGRWDRSYGYTF.

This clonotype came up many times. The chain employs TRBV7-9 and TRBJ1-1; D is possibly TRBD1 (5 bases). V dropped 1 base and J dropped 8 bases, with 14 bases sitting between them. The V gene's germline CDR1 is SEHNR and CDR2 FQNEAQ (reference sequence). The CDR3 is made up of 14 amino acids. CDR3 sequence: CASSLENGSGEAFF. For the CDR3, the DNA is TGTGCCAGCAGCTTAGAGAATGGGTCAGGGGAAGCTTTCTTT.

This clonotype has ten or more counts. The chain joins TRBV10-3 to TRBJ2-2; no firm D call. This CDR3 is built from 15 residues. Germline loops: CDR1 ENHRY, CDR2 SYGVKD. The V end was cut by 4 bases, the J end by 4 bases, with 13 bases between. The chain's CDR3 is CAISVIDAFTGELFF. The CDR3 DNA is TGTGCCATCAGTGTAATAGATGCGTTCACCGGGGAGCTGTTTTTT.

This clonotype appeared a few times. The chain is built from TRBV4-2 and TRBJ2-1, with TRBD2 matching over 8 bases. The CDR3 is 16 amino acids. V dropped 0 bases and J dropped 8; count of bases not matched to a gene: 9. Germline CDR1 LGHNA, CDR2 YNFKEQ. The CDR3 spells CASSQDKRAGGYEQFF. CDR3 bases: TGTGCCAGCAGCCAAGATAAAAGGGCGGGGGGCTATGAGCAGTTCTTC.

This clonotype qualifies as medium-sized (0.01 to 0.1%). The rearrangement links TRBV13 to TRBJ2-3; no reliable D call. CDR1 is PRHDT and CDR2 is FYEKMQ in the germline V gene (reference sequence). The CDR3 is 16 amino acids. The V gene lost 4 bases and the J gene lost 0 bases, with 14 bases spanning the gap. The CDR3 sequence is CASSWAAAESTDTQYF. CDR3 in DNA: TGTGCCAGCAGCTGGGCGGCAGCAGAAAGCACAGATACGCAGTATTTT. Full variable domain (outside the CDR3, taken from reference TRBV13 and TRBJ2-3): AAGVIQSPRHLIKEKRETATLKCYPIPRHDTVYWYQQGPGQDPQFLISFYEKMQSDKGSIPDRFSAQQFSDYHSELNMSSLELGDSALYFCASSWAAAESTDTQYFGPGTRLTVL.

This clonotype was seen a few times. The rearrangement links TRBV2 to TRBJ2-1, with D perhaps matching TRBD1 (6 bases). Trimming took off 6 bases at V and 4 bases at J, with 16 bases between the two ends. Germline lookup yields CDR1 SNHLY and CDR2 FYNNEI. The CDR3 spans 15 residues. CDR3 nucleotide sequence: TGTGCCAGCAGGAGCGACAGGAGACTTTACAATGAGCAGTTCTTC. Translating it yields CASRSDRRLYNEQFF.

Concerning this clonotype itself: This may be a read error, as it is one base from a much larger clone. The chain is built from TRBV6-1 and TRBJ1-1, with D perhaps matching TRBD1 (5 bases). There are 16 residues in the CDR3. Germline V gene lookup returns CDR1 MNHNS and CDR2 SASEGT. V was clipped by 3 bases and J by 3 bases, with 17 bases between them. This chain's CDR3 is CASSEWGGTLDTEAFF. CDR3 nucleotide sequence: TGTGCCAGCAGTGAGTGGGGGGGGACGTTGGACACTGAAGCTTTCTTT.

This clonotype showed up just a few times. For the CDR3, the DNA is TGTGCCAGCAGCCTTGGTCTAGCGGGGGGTTTCCCAGATACGCAGTATTTT. Its translation: CASSLGLAGGFPDTQYF. The J gene is TRBJ2-3, the V gene TRBV3-1, with 11 nucleotides matching TRBD2. The CDR3 consists of 17 residues. With 4 bases clipped from V and 4 bases from J, the junction kept 10 bases outside the gene matches. Germline lookup yields CDR1 LGHDT and CDR2 YNNKEL (reference sequence).

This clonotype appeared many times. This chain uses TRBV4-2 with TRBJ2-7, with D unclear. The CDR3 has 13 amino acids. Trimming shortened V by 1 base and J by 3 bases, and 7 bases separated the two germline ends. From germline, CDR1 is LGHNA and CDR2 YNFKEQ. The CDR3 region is CASSQGYSYEQYF. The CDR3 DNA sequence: TGTGCCAGCAGCCAAGGGTACAGCTACGAGCAGTACTTC.

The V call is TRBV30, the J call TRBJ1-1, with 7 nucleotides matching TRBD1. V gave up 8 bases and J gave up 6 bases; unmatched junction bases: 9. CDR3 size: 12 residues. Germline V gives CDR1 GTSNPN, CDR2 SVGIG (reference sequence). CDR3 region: CAGLGGEAEAFF. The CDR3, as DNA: TGTGCCGGCTTAGGGGGCGAGGCTGAAGCTTTCTTT. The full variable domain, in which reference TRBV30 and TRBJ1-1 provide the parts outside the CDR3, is SQTIHQWPATLVQPVGSPLSLECTVEGTSNPNLYWYRQAAGRGLQLLFYSVGIGQISSEVPQNLSASRPQDRQFILSSKKLLLSDSGFYLCAGLGGEAEAFFGQGTRLTVV.

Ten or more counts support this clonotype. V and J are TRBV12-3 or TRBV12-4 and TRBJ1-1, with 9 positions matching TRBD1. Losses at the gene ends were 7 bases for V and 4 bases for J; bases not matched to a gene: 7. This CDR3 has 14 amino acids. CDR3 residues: CASTRPGQGTEAFF. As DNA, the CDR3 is TGTGCCAGCACCCGACCGGGACAGGGCACTGAAGCTTTCTTT.

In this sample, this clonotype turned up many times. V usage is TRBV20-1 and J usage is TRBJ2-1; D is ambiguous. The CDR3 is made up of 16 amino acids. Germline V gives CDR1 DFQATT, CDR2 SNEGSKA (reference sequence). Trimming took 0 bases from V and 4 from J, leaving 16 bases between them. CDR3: CSARDQAKPPYNEQFF. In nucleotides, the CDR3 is TGCAGTGCTAGAGATCAGGCCAAGCCACCATACAATGAGCAGTTCTTC.

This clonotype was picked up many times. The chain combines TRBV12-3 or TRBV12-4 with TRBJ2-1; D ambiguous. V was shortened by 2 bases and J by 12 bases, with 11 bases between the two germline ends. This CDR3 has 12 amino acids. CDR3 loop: CASSLIYPSQFF. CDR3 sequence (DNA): TGTGCCAGCAGTTTAATTTATCCGTCGCAGTTCTTC.